This T cell receptor (beta chain) was captured by sequencing in a study of blood T cell repertoires in COVID-19. V was clipped by 5 bases and J by 9 bases; unmatched bases: 19. The CDR3 is 17 residues long. The germline V gene encodes CDR1 MDHEN and CDR2 SYDVKM. The data were produced by immunoSEQ multiplex PCR, yet TCRdb's version contains in-frame clones alone and is incomplete. Of 350,000 to 400,000 clones in the sample, roughly 90% were seen once. The sample comprised PBMCs or T cells enriched from blood (not recorded which). The origin of this receptor is a woman between 40 and 50 years old who had been exposed to COVID-19. The chain has TRBV28 and TRBJ1-5; 7 positions agree with TRBD1. This CDR3 is CASSRPTGVDFQAPQHF. Written as DNA, the CDR3 is TGTGCCAGCAGTCGACCCACAGGGGTGGATTTCCAGGCGCCCCAGCATTTT. The whole variable domain, filled in from reference TRBV28 and TRBJ1-5, reads DVKVTQSSRYLVKRTGEKVFLECVQDMDHENMFWYRQDPGLGLRLIYFSYDVKMKEKGDIPEGYSVSREKKERFSLILESASTNQTSMYLCASSRPTGVDFQAPQHFGDGTRLSIL.